Following are 3 T cell receptor beta chains from one sample sequenced in a study of shared clonotypes between healthy human individuals. Measured with immunoSEQ multiplex PCR; TCRdb has only the in-frame clones, and not every one. The sample gives roughly 86,000 clones, almost 70% of which show up once; roughly 50% is in the top ten. The sample comprised memory CD8+ T cells sorted from blood. Subset in this sample: CD45RO+ cells pooled with CCR7-negative TemRA cells. The receptors come from a man aged 25 to 40 in good health.

The CDR3 sequence is CASSLTQRVYNEQFF. The CDR3 DNA reads TGTGCCAGCAGCTTAACCCAGCGGGTCTACAATGAGCAGTTCTTC. This chain links TRBV7-9 with TRBJ2-1; D is possibly TRBD2 (6 bases). Per germline, CDR1 SEHNR and CDR2 FQNEAQ (reference sequence). The CDR3 is made up of 15 amino acids. Trimming shortened V by 2 bases and J by 3 bases, and 11 bases separated the two germline ends.

J is TRBJ2-5 and V is TRBV7-9, with TRBD1 matching 7 bases. Per germline, CDR1 SEHNR and CDR2 FQNEAQ (reference sequence). The CDR3 runs 15 residues. V was clipped by 5 bases and J by 0 bases; unmatched bases: 6. DNA for the CDR3: TGTGCCAGCAGCCCGGGGACAGCGTACCAAGAGACCCAGTACTTC. Encoded protein: CASSPGTAYQETQYF.

The chain uses TRBV5-1 and TRBJ2-3, with 7 bases fitting TRBD1. The V and J ends lost 0 bases and 1 base, in that order; junction bases with no gene match: 2. Germline V CDR1 and CDR2: SGHRS, YFSETQ. This CDR3 has 15 residues. The CDR3: CASSLGQGGTDTQYF. The CDR3, as DNA: TGCGCCAGCAGCTTGGGACAGGGTGGCACAGATACGCAGTATTTT.